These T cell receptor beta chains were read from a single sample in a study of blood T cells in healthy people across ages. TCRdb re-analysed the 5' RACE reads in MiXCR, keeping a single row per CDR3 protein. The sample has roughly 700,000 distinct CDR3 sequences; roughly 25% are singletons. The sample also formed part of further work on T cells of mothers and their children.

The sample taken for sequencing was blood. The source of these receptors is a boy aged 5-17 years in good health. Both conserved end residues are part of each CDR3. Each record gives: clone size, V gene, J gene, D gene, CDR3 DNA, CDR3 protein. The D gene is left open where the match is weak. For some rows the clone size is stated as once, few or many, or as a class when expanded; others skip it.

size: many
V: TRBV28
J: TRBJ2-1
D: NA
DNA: TGTGCCAGCAGTTTTTCGGACGGAATCGCGGTCTCCTACAATGAGCAGTTCTTC
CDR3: CASSFSDGIAVSYNEQFF

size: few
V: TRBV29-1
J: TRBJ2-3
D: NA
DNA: TGCAGCGTTGAGTTTACAGGTCCAGATACGCAGTATTTT
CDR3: CSVEFTGPDTQYF

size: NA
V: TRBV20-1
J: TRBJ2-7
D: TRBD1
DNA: TGCAGTGCTAGACCGGGACAGGGAGGGTACGAGCAGTACTTC
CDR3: CSARPGQGGYEQYF

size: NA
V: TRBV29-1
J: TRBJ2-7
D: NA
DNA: TGCAGCGTTGAGTTAGGGGTTACCTACGAGCAGTACTTC
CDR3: CSVELGVTYEQYF

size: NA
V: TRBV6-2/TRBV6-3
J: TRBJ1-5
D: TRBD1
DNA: TGTGCCAGTAGACAGGGATATCAGCCCCAGCATTTT
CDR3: CASRQGYQPQHF

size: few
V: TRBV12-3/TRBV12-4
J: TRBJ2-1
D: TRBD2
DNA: TGTGCCAGCAGAGTAGCGGGAGATGAGCAGTTCTTC
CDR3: CASRVAGDEQFF

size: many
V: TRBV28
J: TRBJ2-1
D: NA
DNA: TGTGCCAGCAGCCTCCTCGCTAGTGAGCAGTTCTTC
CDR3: CASSLLASEQFF

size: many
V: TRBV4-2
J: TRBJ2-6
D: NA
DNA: TGTGCCAGCAGCCAACCGGGACACCAGGTCTCTGGGGCCAACGTCCTGACTTTC
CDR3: CASSQPGHQVSGANVLTF

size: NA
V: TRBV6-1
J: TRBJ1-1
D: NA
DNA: TGTGCCAGCAGTGTCGGGGGGGCTTACACTGAAGCTTTCTTT
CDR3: CASSVGGAYTEAFF

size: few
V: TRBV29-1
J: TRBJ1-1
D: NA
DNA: TGCAGCGTTGAAGGGGTCATGGGTGTCACTGAAGCTTTCTTT
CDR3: CSVEGVMGVTEAFF

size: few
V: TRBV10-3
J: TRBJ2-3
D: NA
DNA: TGTGCCATCAGCAGCAGGGAGTCCACAGATACGCAGTATTTT
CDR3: CAISSRESTDTQYF

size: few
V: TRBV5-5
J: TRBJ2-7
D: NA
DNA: TGTGCCAGCAGCTCGGAGGGCAATTACATCTACGAGCAGTACTTC
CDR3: CASSSEGNYIYEQYF

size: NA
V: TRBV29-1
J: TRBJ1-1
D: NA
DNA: TGCAGCGTTGAACCGCGCCAGGGTAGTCCTGAAGCTTTCTTT
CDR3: CSVEPRQGSPEAFF

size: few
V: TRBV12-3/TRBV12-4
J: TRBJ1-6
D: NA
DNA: TGTGCCAGCAGTCCTGGGACGGGAATTAATTCACCCCTCCACTTT
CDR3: CASSPGTGINSPLHF